Listed below are T cell receptor beta chains from one sample, sequenced in a study of blood T cell repertoires in COVID-19. Some clones are missing from TCRdb's copy, which holds only in-frame ones; the method was immunoSEQ multiplex PCR. Here the sample spans around 160,000 clones, roughly 86% being singletons. Material: peripheral blood. The receptor source for this set is a human donor in a cohort sampled during active COVID-19. CDR3s include the opening cysteine and the closing phenylalanine or tryptophan.

>TRBV6-1|TRBJ2-3
CASSDLSTDTQYF
>TRBV9|TRBJ2-1
CASSALLSSSYNEQFF
>TRBV7-3|TRBJ2-5
CASSLMGTGQETQYF
>TRBV9|TRBJ1-2
CASSPPDRVYGYTF
>TRBV6-1|TRBJ1-6
CASSEVRGGNSPLHF
>TRBV27|TRBJ1-4
CASSFQYHGNEKLFF
>TRBV24-1|TRBJ1-4
CATSDTGTGDEKLFF
>TRBV2|TRBJ1-1
CASSEWVTGASAEAFF
>TRBV29-1|TRBJ2-1
CSVERAPGLQNEQFF
>TRBV7-7|TRBJ2-5
CASSRGQGGQETQYF
>TRBV7-9|TRBJ2-3
CASSLVTRSGQGATDTQYF
>TRBV30|TRBJ2-3
CAWSVLSTDTQYF
>TRBV27|TRBJ1-1
CASTLGGGGDTEAFF
>TRBV9|TRBJ2-4
CASSVGDSLAKNIQYF
>TRBV18|TRBJ2-3
CASSPGRRADTQYF
>TRBV14|TRBJ2-7
CASSPLGRYEQYF
>TRBV3-1/TRBV3-2|TRBJ2-1
CASSQAGEGKQFF
>TRBV19|TRBJ2-3
CASSRGETSTDTQYF
>TRBV5-8|TRBJ2-1
CASSPVRDRGNEQFF
>TRBV19|TRBJ2-7
CASSEQGQQHDEQYF
>TRBV7-2|TRBJ1-1
CASSLDRTYTEAFF
>TRBV11-3|TRBJ1-1
CASSSGLRTEAFF
>TRBV30|TRBJ1-4
CAWSVQEKLFF
>TRBV19|TRBJ2-3
CASSKRAGGSTDTQYF
>TRBV9|TRBJ2-2
CASSPQGGTAMVGELFF
>TRBV5-1|TRBJ1-1
CASSLGTGLMNTEAFF
>TRBV7-9|TRBJ2-1
CASSPTQEANEQFF